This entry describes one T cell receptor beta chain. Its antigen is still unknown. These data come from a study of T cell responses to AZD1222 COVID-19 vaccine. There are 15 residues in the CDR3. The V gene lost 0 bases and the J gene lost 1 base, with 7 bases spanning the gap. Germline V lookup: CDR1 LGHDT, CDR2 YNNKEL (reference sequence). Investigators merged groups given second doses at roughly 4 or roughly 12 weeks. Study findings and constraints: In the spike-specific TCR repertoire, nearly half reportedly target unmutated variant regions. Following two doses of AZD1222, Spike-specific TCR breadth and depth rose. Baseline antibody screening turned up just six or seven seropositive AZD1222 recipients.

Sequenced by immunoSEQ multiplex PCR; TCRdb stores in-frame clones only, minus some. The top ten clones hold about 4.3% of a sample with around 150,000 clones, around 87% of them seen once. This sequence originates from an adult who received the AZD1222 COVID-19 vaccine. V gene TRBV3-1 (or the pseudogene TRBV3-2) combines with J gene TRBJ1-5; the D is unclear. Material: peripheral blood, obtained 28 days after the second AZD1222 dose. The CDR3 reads CASSQEIGSNQPQHF. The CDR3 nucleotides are TGTGCCAGCAGCCAAGAGATTGGCAGCAATCAGCCCCAGCATTTT.